A single T cell receptor beta chain is shown here with its context. Its target is unknown. Researchers report isolating at least 6 million PBMCs per sample. After removal of 2 bases from V and 6 bases from J, the junction contained 6 bases not matched to a gene. The germline gives CDR1 SGHTA, CDR2 FQGNSA. The CDR3 is 17 residues long. This sample was taken from a study of blood T cells in healthy people across ages. Study-wide points: Aged donors had fewer naive CD4+ cells and lower diversity than long-lived donors.

The authors ran a second PCR of roughly 6 to 11 cycles using a sample-barcoded 5' primer and a J-beta primer mix. TCRdb passed the 5' RACE reads through MiXCR, listing each CDR3 protein once. The sample lists about 1.5 million distinct CDR3 sequences, around 39% occurring once. This clonotype was obtained from a woman aged 18-35 years in good health. This chain links TRBV7-2 with TRBJ2-1; 14 nucleotides agree with TRBD2. The sample taken for sequencing was blood. CDR3 nucleotides: TGTGCCAGCAGCTTAAGACTAGCGGGAGGGCCTATCAATGAGCAGTTCTTC. It encodes CASSLRLAGGPINEQFF. Looking up the rest from reference TRBV7-2 and TRBJ2-1 gives the full variable domain: GAGVSQSPSNKVTEKGKDVELRCDPISGHTALYWYRQSLGQGLEFLIYFQGNSAPDKSGLPSDRFSAERTGGSVSTLTIQRTQQEDSAVYLCASSLRLAGGPINEQFFGPGTRLTVL.